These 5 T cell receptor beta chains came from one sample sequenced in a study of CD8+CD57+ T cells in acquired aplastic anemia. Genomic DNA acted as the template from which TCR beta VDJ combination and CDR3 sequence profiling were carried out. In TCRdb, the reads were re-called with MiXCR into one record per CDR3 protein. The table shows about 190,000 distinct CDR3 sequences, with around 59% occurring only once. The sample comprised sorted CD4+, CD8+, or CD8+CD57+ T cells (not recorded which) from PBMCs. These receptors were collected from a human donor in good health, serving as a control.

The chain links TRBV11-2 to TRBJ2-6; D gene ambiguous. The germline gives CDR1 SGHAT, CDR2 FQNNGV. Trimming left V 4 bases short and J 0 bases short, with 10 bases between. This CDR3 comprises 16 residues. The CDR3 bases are TGTGCCAGCAGCTCTGACCGGCTCTCTGGGGCCAACGTCCTGACTTTC. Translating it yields CASSSDRLSGANVLTF.

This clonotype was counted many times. The CDR3 protein is CASSGRDRASEKLFF. The DNA for the CDR3 is TGTGCCAGCAGTGGCCGGGACAGGGCCAGTGAAAAACTGTTTTTT. The chain recombines TRBV6-1 with TRBJ1-4; 9 nucleotides align to TRBD1. CDR3 size: 15 residues. CDR1 is MNHNS, CDR2 SASEGT, per germline. V lost 4 bases, J lost 7 bases, and 7 bases stayed unmatched.

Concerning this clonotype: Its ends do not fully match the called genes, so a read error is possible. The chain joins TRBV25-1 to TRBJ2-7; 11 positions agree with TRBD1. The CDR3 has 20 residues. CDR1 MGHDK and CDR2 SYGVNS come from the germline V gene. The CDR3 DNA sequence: TGTGTCAGCAGTGAGCTCTCCGGGACAGGGGGAACTTCAGACTCCTACGAGCAGTACTTC. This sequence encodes CVSSELSGTGGTSDSYEQYF.

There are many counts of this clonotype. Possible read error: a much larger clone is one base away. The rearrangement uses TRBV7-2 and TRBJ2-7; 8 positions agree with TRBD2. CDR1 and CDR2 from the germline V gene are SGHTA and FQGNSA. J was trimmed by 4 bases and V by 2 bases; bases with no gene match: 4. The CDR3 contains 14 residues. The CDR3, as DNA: TGTGCCAGCAGCTTATCGGGGGGGCCTTACGAGCAGTACTTC. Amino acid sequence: CASSLSGGPYEQYF.

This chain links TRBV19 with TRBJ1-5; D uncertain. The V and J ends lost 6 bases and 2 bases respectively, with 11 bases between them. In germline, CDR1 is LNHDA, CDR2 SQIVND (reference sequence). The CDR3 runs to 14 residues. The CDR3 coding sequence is TGTGCCAGTAGCATTCAAAACGGCAATCAGCCCCAGCATTTT. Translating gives CASSIQNGNQPQHF.